This entry lists 32 T cell receptor beta chains sequenced from one sample in a study of blood T cell repertoires in COVID-19. Measured with immunoSEQ multiplex PCR; TCRdb has only the in-frame clones, and not every one. The sample yields about 210,000 clones, around four fifths seen once. Material for sequencing was peripheral blood. These receptors came from a woman of 80 years or more with COVID-19, enrolled during active disease.

The rearrangement links TRBV15 to TRBJ2-3; 9 positions match TRBD2. V was pared by 1 base and J by 3 bases, with 5 bases of the junction left unmatched. Germline V gives CDR1 LNHNV, CDR2 YYDKDF (reference sequence). The CDR3 loop spans 16 amino acids. CDR3 region: CATSRGAGGTTDTQYF. The CDR3 bases are TGTGCCACCAGCAGAGGCGCGGGGGGGACGACAGATACGCAGTATTTT.

This rearrangement joins TRBV3-1 (or the pseudogene TRBV3-2) to TRBJ1-3; D gene uncertain. In germline, CDR1 is LGHDT, CDR2 YNNKEL (reference sequence). The CDR3 spans 15 residues. V lost 0 bases to trimming and J lost 0 bases, with 6 bases between them. The chain's CDR3 is CASSQDLRSGNTIYF. The CDR3 bases are TGTGCCAGCAGCCAAGATCTACGCTCTGGAAACACCATATATTTT.

This sequence joins TRBV6-1 and TRBJ1-1; D is unclear. Germline V gene lookup returns CDR1 MNHNS and CDR2 SASEGT. CDR3 length: 15 residues. V lost 0 bases and J lost 1, with 9 bases in between. Here the CDR3 reads CASSEARGGNTEAFF. DNA for the CDR3: TGTGCCAGCAGTGAAGCGCGGGGTGGGAACACTGAAGCTTTCTTT.

This chain joins TRBV28 and TRBJ1-4; TRBD1 aligns across 9 bases. The CDR3 runs to 14 residues. V trimming: 6 bases; J trimming: 8 bases; junction bases outside the gene matches: 7. The germline V gene has CDR1 MDHEN and CDR2 SYDVKM. The DNA of the CDR3 is TGTGCCAGCAGACCGACAGGGGGAGGGGAAAAACTGTTTTTT. Its protein is CASRPTGGGEKLFF.

The chain combines TRBV28 with TRBJ2-3; tentatively, D is TRBD2 (6 bases). Germline V CDR1 and CDR2: MDHEN, SYDVKM. The germline V and J ends were trimmed by 6 bases and 0 bases, with 19 bases remaining between them. The CDR3 extends over 17 amino acids. The CDR3 loop reads CASSRGGTYLSTDTQYF. The CDR3 DNA follows: TGTGCCAGCAGCCGTGGGGGGACCTACTTGAGCACAGATACGCAGTATTTT.

This clone was found many times. This chain joins TRBV7-9 and TRBJ2-3, with 7 bases aligning to TRBD2. This CDR3 is 17 amino acids long. V was clipped by 1 base and J by 4 bases; unmatched bases: 11. In germline, CDR1 is SEHNR, CDR2 FQNEAQ (reference sequence). The CDR3 nucleotides are TGTGCCAGCAGCTTAGATTGGGGCGGGGGACTCTCAGATACGCAGTATTTT. Encoded protein: CASSLDWGGGLSDTQYF.

The rearrangement joins TRBV7-8 to TRBJ2-1; the D gene is possibly TRBD1 (6 bases). The CDR3 has 14 amino acids. V dropped 5 bases and J dropped 2 bases, with 10 bases sitting between them. CDR1 SGHVS and CDR2 FQNEAQ come from the germline V gene. CDR3 amino acids: CASSPRTAYNEQFF. The CDR3 DNA sequence: TGTGCCAGCAGCCCTAGGACAGCCTACAATGAGCAGTTCTTC.

The count of this clone is one. The CDR3 loop is CAISESAGGGDTQYF. For the CDR3, the DNA is TGTGCCATCAGTGAGTCTGCGGGGGGCGGGGATACGCAGTATTTT. The chain carries TRBV10-3 and TRBJ2-3; 8 positions agree with TRBD2. CDR1 is ENHRY and CDR2 is SYGVKD in the germline V gene. V dropped 0 bases and J dropped 6; count of bases not matched to a gene: 5. CDR3 length: 15 amino acids.

Here the CDR3 reads CASSLDSENSPLHF. The CDR3, as DNA: TGTGCCAGCAGCCTTGACAGCGAGAATTCACCCCTCCACTTT. V is TRBV28 and J is TRBJ1-6; D perhaps matches TRBD1 (5 bases). Germline CDR1 and CDR2: MDHEN and SYDVKM. CDR3 length: 14 amino acids. V lost 6 bases to trimming and J lost 7 bases, with 13 bases between them. Full variable domain (rest looked up from reference TRBV28 and TRBJ1-6): DVKVTQSSRYLVKRTGEKVFLECVQDMDHENMFWYRQDPGLGLRLIYFSYDVKMKEKGDIPEGYSVSREKKERFSLILESASTNQTSMYLCASSLDSENSPLHFGNGTRLTVT.

This chain's CDR3 is CASSARTVGANVLTF. DNA for the CDR3: TGTGCCAGCAGTGCCAGGACAGTTGGGGCCAACGTCCTGACTTTC. This chain uses TRBV2 with TRBJ2-6, with D possibly matching TRBD1 (6 bases). The germline V gene encodes CDR1 SNHLY and CDR2 FYNNEI. Trimming stripped 4 bases from V and 3 bases from J, with 10 bases between. The CDR3 totals 15 residues.

V is TRBV5-1 and J is TRBJ2-1, with D possibly matching TRBD2 (6 bases). Germline values: CDR1 SGHRS, CDR2 YFSETQ. The CDR3 length is 15 residues. The V and J ends lost 4 bases and 2 bases respectively, with 13 bases between them. The CDR3 loop reads CASSTVGGAYNEQFF. As DNA, the CDR3 is TGCGCCAGCAGCACAGTTGGCGGGGCCTACAATGAGCAGTTCTTC.

The genes are TRBV29-1 and TRBJ2-5; a weak D match, TRBD2 (5 bases). Trimming shortened V by 5 bases and J by 5 bases, and 12 bases separated the two germline ends. CDR3 length: 12 residues. Germline V lookup: CDR1 SQVTM, CDR2 ANQGSEA. CDR3 nucleotides: TGCAGCGTTCACGAGGGTGATGAGACCCAGTACTTC. Its protein product is CSVHEGDETQYF.

The gene calls are TRBV27 and TRBJ1-1, with unresolved D. Trimming removed 8 bases at V and 0 bases at J, with 16 bases between. From germline, CDR1 is MNHEY and CDR2 SMNVEV (reference sequence). This CDR3 region has 15 residues. CDR3 region: CASLDLSAMNTEAFF. CDR3 in DNA: TGTGCCAGCTTGGACTTAAGCGCTATGAACACTGAAGCTTTCTTT.

The chain employs TRBV7-2 and TRBJ2-2; 9 bases are shared with TRBD2. The V gene's germline CDR1 is SGHTA and CDR2 FQGNSA. V lost 7 bases and J lost 4; bases outside the gene matches: 7. The CDR3 is made up of 15 amino acids. CDR3: CASKAAGGSTGELFF. The CDR3 DNA sequence: TGTGCCAGCAAGGCAGCGGGGGGCTCCACCGGGGAGCTGTTTTTT.

The chain joins TRBV11-2 to TRBJ1-4, with a tentative D call TRBD1 (6 bases). The CDR3 sequence is 14 residues long. The germline V and J ends were trimmed by 1 base and 7 bases, with 10 bases remaining between them. In germline, CDR1 is SGHAT, CDR2 FQNNGV. The CDR3 sequence: CASSLGSQGEKLFF. CDR3 coding DNA: TGTGCCAGCAGCTTAGGGTCACAGGGTGAAAAACTGTTTTTT.

This clone was counted between two and nine times. The gene calls are TRBV27 and TRBJ2-7; TRBD1 matches at 10 bases. Germline values: CDR1 MNHEY, CDR2 SMNVEV (reference sequence). The CDR3 extends over 14 amino acids. The trim removed 5 bases at V and 9 bases at J, leaving 10 bases unmatched. CDR3 sequence reads: CASSPTGTGVAQYF. CDR3 DNA: TGTGCCAGCAGTCCGACCGGGACAGGGGTGGCGCAGTACTTC.

The chain has TRBV11-3 and TRBJ2-5, with D maybe TRBD1 (6 bases). Germline V gene sequence: CDR1 SGHNT, CDR2 YENEEA. With 2 bases removed from V and 2 bases from J, the gap between germline ends came to 9 bases. The CDR3 contains 14 residues. CDR3 protein: CASSLRGGQETQYF. CDR3 DNA sequence: TGTGCCAGCAGCTTACGAGGGGGACAAGAGACCCAGTACTTC.

This chain joins TRBV5-1 and TRBJ2-2; 9 positions match TRBD1. The CDR3 contains 16 residues. V trimming: 4 bases; J trimming: 6 bases; junction bases outside the gene matches: 10. Per the germline V gene, CDR1 is SGHRS and CDR2 is YFSETQ. CDR3: CASSLLTGTGSGELFF. DNA for the CDR3: TGCGCCAGCAGCCTCCTTACCGGGACAGGGTCCGGGGAGCTGTTTTTT.

The chain has TRBV29-1 and TRBJ2-5; D gene ambiguous. The CDR3 extends over 12 amino acids. V was trimmed by 1 base and J by 5 bases, leaving 8 bases between them. Germline CDR1 SQVTM, CDR2 ANQGSEA. The CDR3 protein is CSVEGVGETQYF. Here the CDR3 DNA reads TGCAGCGTTGAAGGGGTCGGGGAGACCCAGTACTTC.

V gene TRBV30 combines with J gene TRBJ1-2; tentative D call: TRBD1 (5 bases). This CDR3 is 13 amino acids long. V was cut by 0 bases and J by 14 bases, with 19 bases left in between. The germline CDR1 and CDR2 sequences are GTSNPN and SVGIG (reference sequence). CDR3 region: CAWSVVSSGRVTF. The CDR3 nucleotides read TGTGCCTGGAGTGTGGTTAGCTCGGGCAGGGTGACCTTC.

V gene TRBV27 combines with J gene TRBJ1-6, with D possibly being TRBD1 (6 bases). This CDR3 contains 21 residues. V was clipped by 3 bases and J by 8 bases, with 32 bases between them. The germline gives CDR1 MNHEY, CDR2 SMNVEV (reference sequence). The CDR3 bases are TGTGCCAGCAGTTTTCGCCCAGGGAGCCTGACAAAGGGGGTTCCGGATTCACCCCTCCACTTT. It specifies CASSFRPGSLTKGVPDSPLHF.

This chain joins TRBV6-6 and TRBJ1-1, with 9 bases matching TRBD1. Per the germline V gene, CDR1 is MNHNY and CDR2 is SVGAGI (reference sequence). J lost 4 bases, V lost 4 bases, and 7 bases had no gene match. This CDR3 comprises 15 residues. The CDR3 here is CASSSTGGVGTEAFF. The CDR3 DNA follows: TGTGCCAGCAGTTCGACAGGGGGGGTTGGCACTGAAGCTTTCTTT.

The genes are TRBV7-2 and TRBJ1-3; 10 bases align to TRBD1. V was pared by 4 bases and J by 4 bases, with 7 bases of the junction left unmatched. This CDR3 has 16 amino acids. The V gene's germline CDR1 is SGHTA and CDR2 FQGNSA. The CDR3 DNA reads TGTGCCAGCAGCTCCGACAGGGGGCGCGCGGGAAACACCATATATTTT. Translating it yields CASSSDRGRAGNTIYF.

The chain recombines TRBV6-5 with TRBJ1-6, with D hard to call. The CDR3 is 14 residues long. In germline, CDR1 is MNHEY, CDR2 SVGAGI. The ends were cut back, 4 bases at V and 9 bases at J, with 13 bases in the middle. In DNA form, the CDR3 reads TGTGCCAGCAGTTTGCGCTCGGGTTCTTCACCCCTCCACTTT. Translation: CASSLRSGSSPLHF.

V gene TRBV6-5 combines with J gene TRBJ1-6; D remains ambiguous. Trimming took 4 bases from V and 0 from J, leaving 10 bases between them. The germline CDR1 and CDR2 sequences are MNHEY and SVGAGI. The CDR3 totals 16 residues. CDR3 in amino acids: CASSFSASSYNSPLHF. The CDR3, as DNA: TGTGCCAGCAGTTTCTCGGCCAGCTCCTATAATTCACCCCTCCACTTT.

The V gene is TRBV10-1, the J gene TRBJ1-2, with 12 bases identical to TRBD1. The V and J ends lost 2 bases and 3 bases, in that order; junction bases with no gene match: 7. The germline gives CDR1 WNHNN, CDR2 SYGVQD (reference sequence). The CDR3 length is 17 residues. CDR3 DNA: TGCGCCAGCAGTGAGGGGACAGGGGGCGCGGGGGACTATGGCTACACCTTC. It yields the protein CASSEGTGGAGDYGYTF.

V gene TRBV6-6 combines with J gene TRBJ1-1; weak D call: TRBD1 (6 bases). The V end was cut by 5 bases, the J end by 5 bases, with 12 bases between. The CDR3 totals 13 residues. The germline CDR1 and CDR2 sequences are MNHNY and SVGAGI (reference sequence). The CDR3 loop reads CASSRGEGTEAFF. In DNA, the CDR3 is TGTGCCAGCAGTAGGGGGGAGGGGACTGAAGCTTTCTTT.

V gene TRBV28 combines with J gene TRBJ1-2; D is possibly TRBD1 (5 bases). This CDR3 contains 13 residues. Germline CDR1 MDHEN, CDR2 SYDVKM. Trimming removed 4 bases from V and 2 bases from J, with 8 bases in between. The CDR3 reads CASSWGANYGYTF. For the CDR3, the DNA is TGTGCCAGCAGTTGGGGCGCCAACTATGGCTACACCTTC.

CDR3 sequence reads: CATSRDGAGTEAFF. CDR3 nucleotide sequence: TGTGCCACCAGCAGAGATGGGGCTGGCACTGAAGCTTTCTTT. This sequence joins TRBV15 and TRBJ1-1, with TRBD1 as a possible D gene (5 bases). The CDR3 totals 14 residues. Germline CDR1 is LNHNV and CDR2 is YYDKDF (reference sequence). The V end was cut by 0 bases, the J end by 4 bases, with 9 bases between.

The chain recombines TRBV3-1 (or the pseudogene TRBV3-2) with TRBJ1-6; D is perhaps TRBD1 (6 bases). The CDR3 is 19 residues long. Trimming left V 1 base short and J 0 bases short, with 16 bases between. Germline V gene sequence: CDR1 LGHDT, CDR2 YNNKEL (reference sequence). The CDR3 DNA reads as TGTGCCAGCAGCCAAGTATATACAGGGCTGAGCTCCTATAATTCACCCCTCCACTTT. It codes for CASSQVYTGLSSYNSPLHF.

This clone has a handful of counts. This rearrangement joins TRBV27 to TRBJ1-4; 8 nucleotides match TRBD1. This CDR3 comprises 19 residues. From germline, CDR1 is MNHEY and CDR2 SMNVEV (reference sequence). V was pared by 4 bases and J by 5 bases, with 18 bases of the junction left unmatched. In DNA form, the CDR3 reads TGTGCCAGCAGTTCCCTTCCATCTCCGAACAGGGGGGTAAATGAAAAACTGTTTTTT. This gives the protein CASSSLPSPNRGVNEKLFF.

Only a few counts were recorded for this clone. V gene TRBV28 combines with J gene TRBJ1-4; the match to TRBD1 covers 7 bases. The germline CDR1 and CDR2 sequences are MDHEN and SYDVKM. The CDR3 spans 15 residues. Trimming took 5 bases from V and 6 from J; bases not matched to a gene: 9. As DNA, the CDR3 is TGTGCCAGCAGTGCTAGGGGGCGGGTTGATGAAAAACTGTTTTTT. Protein sequence: CASSARGRVDEKLFF.